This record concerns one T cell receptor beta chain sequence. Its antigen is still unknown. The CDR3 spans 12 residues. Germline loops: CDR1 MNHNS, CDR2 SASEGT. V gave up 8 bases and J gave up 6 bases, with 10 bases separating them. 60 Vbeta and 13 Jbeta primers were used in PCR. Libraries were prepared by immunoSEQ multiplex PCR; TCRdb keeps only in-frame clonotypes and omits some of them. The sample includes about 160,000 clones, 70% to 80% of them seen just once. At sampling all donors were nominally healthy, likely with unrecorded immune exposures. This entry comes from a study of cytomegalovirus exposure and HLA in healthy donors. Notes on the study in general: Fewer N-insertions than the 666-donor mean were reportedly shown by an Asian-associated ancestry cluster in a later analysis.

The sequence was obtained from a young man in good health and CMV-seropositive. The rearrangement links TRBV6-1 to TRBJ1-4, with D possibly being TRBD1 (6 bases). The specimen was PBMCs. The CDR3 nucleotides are TGTGCCAGCCGGGACATTTATGAAAAACTGTTTTTT. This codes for CASRDIYEKLFF.